This T cell receptor beta chain derives from a study of cytomegalovirus exposure and HLA in healthy donors. The wider study: An earlier analysis identified under 130 million unique TCR beta sequences in 150 million to 200 million T cells. Whole-study results and caveats: A later analysis reportedly found fewer N-insertions in an Asian-associated ancestry cluster than the roughly 670-donor mean.

Germline lookup yields CDR1 KGHSH and CDR2 LQKENI. The length of the CDR3 is 13 residues. Between the trimmed V and J ends, which lost 8 bases and 5 bases, there was a span of 16 bases. As for this clone: Its antigen is as yet unknown.

Researchers ran the PCR with 60 Vbeta and 13 Jbeta primers. The repertoire was sequenced with immunoSEQ multiplex PCR; TCRdb's copy has only in-frame clones and lacks some. The sample lists 110,000 to 150,000 clones, more than 70% occurring once. This TCR came from a middle-aged man in good health and CMV-seronegative. The chain recombines TRBV18 with TRBJ2-7; the D gene is possibly TRBD1 (5 bases). Material: PBMCs. CDR3 coding DNA: TGTGCCAGCACGCCGACCCAGGGCCACGAGCAGTACTTC. It specifies CASTPTQGHEQYF.